This TCR beta chain was identified in a study of cytomegalovirus exposure and HLA in healthy donors (dated by TCRdb to about 2017). For the wider study: In an earlier analysis of several hundred of the donors, 250 to 350 Gb of sequence data and about 110 million unique TCR beta sequences from about 179 million T cells were reported. Roughly 300 gigabases of sequencing data and approximately 85 million unique TCR sequences were included in an early release covering about 600 HLA-typed donors. Of the roughly 390 genotyped donors, more than 75% were placed in the genetic ancestry cluster associated with self-reported Caucasian donors. The study was designed to test whether signatures of past pathogen exposure could be identified by cataloging public T cell receptors. The study used immunosequencing to profile the T cell repertoires of more than 650 subjects and linked those repertoires to cytomegalovirus serostatus. Besides the first cohort of approximately 670 subjects, a separate validation cohort made up of 95 to 150 different subjects was used. The study combined high-throughput TCR immunosequencing, statistical association of individual TCRs with disease status, and machine learning to predict cytomegalovirus infection status. A later analysis re-examined previously published TCR beta repertoires from over 500 donors and added high-resolution HLA genotyping to investigate patterns of TCR occurrence. Rather than drawing on any new phenotypic data, the later analysis identified candidate immune exposures from TCR beta sequences and the way those sequences occurred across donors. To decide whether each TCR beta V gene segment behaved as functional or pseudogenic, an earlier analysis of 587 of the donors relied on high-throughput TCR beta sequencing. Donor age, sex, ethnicity and CMV serostatus were compiled together with the repertoire data. A later genetic analysis took genome-wide SNP genotypes for about 65% of the 666 donors and used that subset as a discovery cohort. All discovery cohort repertoires had been generated using a single sequencing platform. HLA typing covered class I and class II loci at four-digit resolution. Typing coverage differed by locus: A, B, C, DRB1 and DQB1 were typed in about 629-640 donors, DQA1 in 522, DPA1 in around 580, and DPB1 in 472. About 5 DR-DQ haplotypes were handled as single units for association and clustering, since linkage in the cohort was strong. Among some 410 genotyped donors of the cohort, an average of around 250,000 unique TCR beta nucleotide sequences was sequenced per donor, of which about 19% were non-productive. On the study overall, not on this receptor specifically: HLA typing was unavailable for some donors at each locus, so association tests used only the typed subset. Correlated functional status among segregating V segments might be attributable to linkage disequilibrium, but an unknown experimental factor could not be ruled out. Some IMGT-functional V segments, including TRBV6-2 and TRBV6-3, could not be distinguished by the 87-base-pair reads and were therefore excluded. At a false discovery rate of 0.05, a later analysis linked under 20,000 TCR beta sequences to specific HLA alleles. The classifier was reported to diagnose cytomegalovirus status with high specificity and sensitivity in both the original and validation cohorts. A later genetic analysis reported fewer N-insertions in productive TCRs among donors in an Asian-associated ancestry cluster than the approximately 700-donor mean. When HLA alleles, especially DR and DQ, strongly co-occurred, attributing TCR associations to individual alleles was difficult. The authors suggested that the approach could potentially be extended to other disease states and immunological phenotypes. In vitro tests confirmed that a few of the cytomegalovirus-associated TCR beta chains recognize cytomegalovirus antigens. Presence/absence analyses assumed roughly uniform sequencing depth across donors, an assumption that may not hold. A later genetic analysis associated a missense DCLRE1C variant with V-gene and J-gene trimming of TCR beta chains, and an independent cohort replicated the association. A further reported finding was that TCR beta sequences accurately predicted the HLA-A and HLA-B alleles for most subjects in the first cohort. In this cohort, only TCR beta chains were sequenced, and detectable features were limited by the absence of alpha or paired-chain data. In the study, 164 TCR beta chains were listed as associated with cytomegalovirus. Compared with equally common non-associated chains, HLA-associated TCR beta chains in a later analysis were more clonally expanded and had lower generation probabilities. CMV serostatus was the only immune exposure information available for the cohort. A group of highly shared sequence variants was considered likely to be a technical artifact of the sequencing pipeline. Most TCR sequences were seen in very few donors, while some public TCRs were found in many individuals. According to a later analysis, most CMV-associated TCR beta chains appeared to be HLA-restricted, and the HLA associations seemed to be driven largely by CMV exposure. In a later analysis, TCR association rates were found to vary across HLA loci, with the most associated TCRs seen for DRB1 alleles and the fewest for HLA-C alleles. Several of the top co-occurrence clusters appeared to be linked to parvovirus B19, influenza, CMV and Epstein-Barr virus, according to a later analysis. About 17 rarely observed V segments, including chromosome 9 orphons, were excluded from the earlier analysis of about 600 of the donors because counts were too low. Broadly in line with IMGT annotations, most TCR beta V segments showed up in productive rearrangements about 87% or about 30% of the time in an earlier analysis of a few hundred of the donors.

V and J lose 2 bases and 8 bases, and a span of 15 bases separates them. The germline V gene supplies CDR1 SQVTM and CDR2 ANQGSEA. Measured from the cysteine to the phenylalanine, the CDR3 is 13 residues long. The DNA shown is the 39-base CDR3, in frame from base 1. The receptor library was made with the immunoSEQ multiplex PCR assay. A mixture of 60 forward primers for TCR Vbeta segments and 13 reverse primers for TCR Jbeta segments was used in the multiplex PCR. The CDR3 region of rearranged TCR beta genes was amplified from genomic DNA with a multiplex PCR assay. The Illumina HiSeq System was used to sequence the amplified TCR beta libraries as 87-base-pair reads. Processing in the source paper ran as follows. In a later analysis, 80 million or so unique TCR beta chains were counted across the 650 to 700 repertoires, and roughly 9.9 million of these chains were shared by at least two donors. Raw reads were error-corrected and collapsed into unique sequences by a nearest-neighbor algorithm in which closely related sequences were merged to remove PCR and sequencing errors. V, D and J gene segments were assigned by aligning CDR3 sequences to IMGT reference sequences. For a sequence to be retained, at least a six-nucleotide match to both a V gene segment and a J gene segment was required. Rearrangements were called productive when the CDR3 lacked stop codons and stayed in frame with V and J; all others were non-productive. CDR3 was defined by IMGT convention, running from the second conserved V-encoded cysteine to the conserved J-encoded phenylalanine. Sequences without an unambiguous match to a single V gene segment were excluded from the earlier analysis of about 600 of the donors. In an earlier analysis of several hundred of the donors, V segments were called functional above 56.7% productive rearrangements and were called segregating when the between-donor standard deviation exceeded 5%. A statistical classification framework was built for diagnosing cytomegalovirus status from the catalog of TCR beta chain sequences. A later analysis assigned V and J genes by comparing TCR nucleotide sequences with IMGT/GENE-DB human TR gene sequences. A later analysis assigned CDR3 sequences and most-parsimonious VDJ recombination scenarios with the TCRdist pipeline. In a later analysis, every TCR beta chain was defined by the combination of its CDR3 amino acid sequence and its V-gene family, and reads without a unique V-gene family were dropped. As a way to deal with suspected cross-contamination and a sequencing artifact, a later analysis dropped approximately 590 nucleotide sequences that were highly shared and had low generation probability. A later analysis calculated a clonal expansion index for each public chain from normalized within-repertoire ranks of inferred template counts. In a later analysis, generation probabilities were computed with a VDJ recombination model fitted to out-of-frame rearrangements, and the resulting probabilities were checked against IGoR. A later analysis scored TCR-TCR, TCR-HLA and TCR-CMV co-occurrence with hypergeometric tests, applying a repertoire-size bias correction to TCR pairs. To estimate false discovery rates, a later analysis permuted the HLA or CMV assignments 20 times. In a later analysis, co-occurring TCRs were grouped using DBSCAN, and TCRdist sequence similarity was added for clustering within HLA-allele-positive subsets. Co-occurrence clustering excluded repertoires with fewer than 30,000 or more than 120,000 public chains, plus five with anomalous nucleotide sharing. TCRdb stores this immuneACCESS table with in-frame sequences only. Part of the clones is absent; in the studies checked, under half of the shortfall reflects unresolved V genes, and no reason is known for the rest. V and J calls plus clone size are reproduced from that table; the DNA served to infer D and trimming. The sample includes about 140,000 clones, with about three quarters observed a single time. Jointly, the top ten make up around 1.3% of the sample.

In total, approximately 700 healthy bone marrow donors made up the cohort. All cohort members were sampled while nominally healthy, although unrecorded immune exposures were likely present. The donor was CMV seropositive and was included in the group of 270 or so seropositive cohort members. A peripheral blood sample was provided by each donor, and peripheral blood mononuclear cells were used for TCR beta sequencing. Genomic DNA was extracted from the blood cell samples with the Qiagen DNeasy Blood Extraction Kit. The count of this clone is one. Which antigen it targets is not known. No much larger clone exists at a distance of one base, and base qualities are not known.

The receptor's source is a male donor in good health and CMV-seropositive. Sample: PBMCs. Rearrangement joined TRBV29-1 to TRBJ1-2; the D gene is unclear. DNA sequence: TGCAGCGTTGAAAAGGGTTTACGGGGAGGCTACACCTTC. Translated, this gives CSVEKGLRGGYTF.